Below, 14 T cell receptor beta chains from the same sample are listed, as sequenced in a study of PD-1 blockade in classical Hodgkin lymphoma. Produced via immunoSEQ multiplex PCR; TCRdb's table is partial and in-frame only. The sample consists of roughly 52,000 clones, approximately 89% of them appearing once. The time point denotes: cycle 4 day 1 (C4D1), after more than five weeks of nivolumab. Each patient's relapse followed autologous stem cell transplantation, and brentuximab vedotin exposure varied. This sample comprised peripheral blood mononuclear cells (PBMCs), obtained before the fourth cycle of nivolumab. Receptors were obtained from a human donor with classical Hodgkin lymphoma.

This chain links TRBV28 with TRBJ1-6; TRBD1 matches 7 bases. With V trimmed by 5 bases and J by 9 bases, 19 bases remained unmatched. CDR3 length: 18 amino acids. Germline V gives CDR1 MDHEN, CDR2 SYDVKM. CDR3 sequence reads: CASSPLAPRQGFRSPLHF. The CDR3 DNA reads as TGTGCCAGCAGTCCCCTAGCCCCCCGACAGGGATTTCGTTCACCCCTCCACTTT.

The chain is built from TRBV11-1 and TRBJ2-5; TRBD1 agrees at 8 bases. The CDR3 totals 17 residues. V gave up 2 bases and J gave up 5 bases; unmatched junction bases: 13. In germline, CDR1 is SGHAT, CDR2 FQDESV (reference sequence). CDR3 in DNA: TGTGCCAGCAGCTTATATTCTCAGGGGGCTTTAGGGGAGACCCAGTACTTC. Protein: CASSLYSQGALGETQYF.

The chain combines TRBV7-2 with TRBJ2-1, with 9 nucleotides matching TRBD2. The CDR3 has 16 amino acids. Germline CDR1 is SGHTA and CDR2 is FQGNSA. Trimming removed 1 base from V and 6 bases from J; junction bases left unmatched: 7. CDR3 loop: CASSLGVVAGANEQFF. As DNA, the CDR3 is TGTGCCAGCAGCTTAGGGGTGGTAGCGGGGGCCAATGAGCAGTTCTTC.

This rearrangement joins TRBV9 to TRBJ2-5; 9 positions match TRBD2. The CDR3 length is 14 residues. Looked up from germline, CDR1 is SGDLS and CDR2 is YYNGEE. Trimming at V came to 0 bases and at J to 5 bases, leaving 2 bases not matched to a gene. Here the CDR3 DNA reads TGTGCCAGCAGCGTAGAAGCGGGAGGCGAGACCCAGTACTTC. Translated: CASSVEAGGETQYF.

In this sample, this clone turned up once. V gene TRBV6-6 combines with J gene TRBJ2-7, with D tentatively TRBD1 or TRBD2 (5 bases each). Trimming stripped 6 bases from V and 5 bases from J, with 20 bases between. CDR3 length equals 15 residues. Per germline, CDR1 MNHNY and CDR2 SVGAGI (reference sequence). CDR3 DNA sequence: TGTGCCAGCAGCTCTCAACCGGGACGCACCAACGAGCAGTACTTC. Amino acid sequence: CASSSQPGRTNEQYF.

The chain couples TRBV4-2 to TRBJ2-1, with D perhaps matching TRBD1 (6 bases). The V and J ends lost 0 bases and 3 bases respectively, with 12 bases between them. This CDR3 is built from 16 residues. Per the germline V gene, CDR1 is LGHNA and CDR2 is YNFKEQ. The CDR3 reads CASSQDKAGDYNEQFF. The CDR3 DNA is TGTGCCAGCAGCCAAGATAAGGCAGGGGACTACAATGAGCAGTTCTTC.

The chain links TRBV6-5 to TRBJ1-3; no reliable D call. V lost 5 bases, J lost 0 bases, and 11 bases lay in between. The CDR3 contains 15 residues. The germline gives CDR1 MNHEY, CDR2 SVGAGI. The CDR3 is CASSSDGYSGNTIYF. The DNA for the CDR3 is TGTGCCAGCAGTAGTGACGGGTACTCTGGAAACACCATATATTTT.

The chain joins TRBV19 to TRBJ2-5; 9 bases align to TRBD2. The CDR3 runs 16 residues. V trimming: 5 bases; J trimming: 2 bases; junction bases outside the gene matches: 9. Germline loops: CDR1 LNHDA, CDR2 SQIVND (reference sequence). CDR3 region: CASSVVRAGGQETQYF. The CDR3 DNA sequence: TGTGCCAGTAGTGTGGTGAGAGCGGGAGGACAAGAGACCCAGTACTTC. The full variable domain, completed using reference TRBV19 and TRBJ2-5, is DGGITQSPKYLFRKEGQNVTLSCEQNLNHDAMYWYRQDPGQGLRLIYYSQIVNDFQKGDIAEGYSVSREKKESFPLTVTSAQKNPTAFYLCASSVVRAGGQETQYFGPGTRLLVL.

This clone has more than one count but fewer than ten. The chain links TRBV5-4 to TRBJ1-5; D is undetermined. The CDR3 covers 15 residues. V gave up 1 base and J gave up 3 bases, with 11 bases separating them. The germline gives CDR1 SGHNT, CDR2 YYREEE (reference sequence). CDR3 sequence: CASSLTPFDNQPQHF. CDR3 DNA sequence: TGTGCCAGCAGCTTGACACCATTTGACAATCAGCCCCAGCATTTT.

The chain joins TRBV6-1 to TRBJ2-5; 9 nucleotides align to TRBD1. V shed 6 bases, J shed 5 bases, and the junction held 7 bases outside the gene matches. Germline loops: CDR1 MNHNS, CDR2 SASEGT. CDR3 size: 14 residues. The CDR3 loop reads CASSDGTGLETQYF. The CDR3, as DNA: TGTGCCAGCAGCGACGGGACAGGGCTGGAGACCCAGTACTTC.

The chain uses TRBV15 and TRBJ2-7; TRBD2 matches 8 bases. The germline V gene has CDR1 LNHNV and CDR2 YYDKDF (reference sequence). The CDR3 is made up of 16 amino acids. Trimming took 0 bases from V and 5 from J; bases not matched to a gene: 9. CDR3 DNA sequence: TGTGCCACCAGCAGAGACCAAAGCGGGAGCTTCGACGAGCAGTACTTC. Translated, it gives CATSRDQSGSFDEQYF.

The J gene is TRBJ1-4, the V gene TRBV25-1; D uncertain. Trimming removed 7 bases at V and 10 bases at J, with 19 bases between. CDR3 length: 14 amino acids. Germline V gene data show CDR1 as MGHDK and CDR2 as SYGVNS. The CDR3 nucleotides are TGTGCCAGCATGGGAGCTCCCAGAGGAGGAAAACTGTTTTTT. Its protein is CASMGAPRGGKLFF.

This sequence joins TRBV19 and TRBJ1-1; 9 bases match TRBD1. The CDR3 has 14 amino acids. The germline V gene has CDR1 LNHDA and CDR2 SQIVND (reference sequence). Losses at the gene ends were 7 bases for V and 4 bases for J; bases not matched to a gene: 7. The CDR3 reads CASIGTGRTTEAFF. CDR3 DNA sequence: TGTGCCAGTATCGGGACAGGGAGAACCACTGAAGCTTTCTTT.

The chain joins TRBV4-1 to TRBJ2-7, with a weak D call TRBD1 (6 bases). Germline V gene lookup returns CDR1 MGHRA and CDR2 YSYEKL. Trimming took 2 bases from V and 3 from J, leaving 14 bases between them. The CDR3 totals 15 residues. For the CDR3, the DNA is TGCGCCAGCAGCCAACCGACAGGAAGGGGCTACGAGCAGTACTTC. Translating it yields CASSQPTGRGYEQYF.